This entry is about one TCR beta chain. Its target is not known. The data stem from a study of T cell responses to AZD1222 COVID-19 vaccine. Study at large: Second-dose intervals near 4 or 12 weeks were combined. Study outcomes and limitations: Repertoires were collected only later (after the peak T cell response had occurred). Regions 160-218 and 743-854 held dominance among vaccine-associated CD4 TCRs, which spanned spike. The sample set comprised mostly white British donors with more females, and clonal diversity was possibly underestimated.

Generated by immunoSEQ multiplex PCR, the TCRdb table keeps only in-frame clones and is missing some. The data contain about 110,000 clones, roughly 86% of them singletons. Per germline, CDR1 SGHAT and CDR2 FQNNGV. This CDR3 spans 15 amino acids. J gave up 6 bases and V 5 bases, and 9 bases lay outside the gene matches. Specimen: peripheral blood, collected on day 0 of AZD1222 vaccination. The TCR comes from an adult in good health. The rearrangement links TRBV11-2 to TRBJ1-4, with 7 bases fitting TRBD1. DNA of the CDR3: TGTGCCAGCAGCCCCAGGGGGATGAGAGATGAAAAACTGTTTTTT. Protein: CASSPRGMRDEKLFF. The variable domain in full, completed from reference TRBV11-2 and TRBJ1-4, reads EAGVAQSPRYKIIEKRQSVAFWCNPISGHATLYWYQQILGQGPKLLIQFQNNGVVDDSQLPKDRFSAERLKGVDSTLKIQPAKLEDSAVYLCASSPRGMRDEKLFFGSGTQLSVL.